This TCR beta chain was found in a study of control samples from healthy donors and cancer patients (dated by TCRdb to the early 2020s). About this clone: Its antigen remains unidentified. No much larger clone exists at a distance of one base, and base qualities are not known.

The library was generated by the immunoSEQ multiplex PCR assay. The table comes from immuneACCESS by way of TCRdb, which keeps in-frame sequences with V and J called. Part of the clones is missing from these tables; in studies checked, under half for an unresolved V gene and the rest for unknown reasons. A total of some 150,000 clones appear in this sample, about 94% of them only once. 2% to 2.5% of the sample goes to the ten largest clones. Trimming removed 5 bases from V and 9 bases from J; the gene matches leave 11 bases unexplained. From its cysteine to its phenylalanine, the CDR3 spans 15 amino acids. Left in the record is the CDR3 DNA by itself, 45 bases read in frame from the first base. The germline V gene sets CDR1 to MDHEN and CDR2 to SYDVKM.

Material: blood. This sequence uses TRBV28 and TRBJ2-3; the central 10 bases match TRBD2. The TCR sequence derives from a man aged 45-60 years in good health. The CDR3 region reads CASSASGRGIPTQYF. The nucleotide sequence reads as follows: TGTGCCAGCAGTGCAAGCGGGAGGGGCATCCCAACGCAGTATTTT.